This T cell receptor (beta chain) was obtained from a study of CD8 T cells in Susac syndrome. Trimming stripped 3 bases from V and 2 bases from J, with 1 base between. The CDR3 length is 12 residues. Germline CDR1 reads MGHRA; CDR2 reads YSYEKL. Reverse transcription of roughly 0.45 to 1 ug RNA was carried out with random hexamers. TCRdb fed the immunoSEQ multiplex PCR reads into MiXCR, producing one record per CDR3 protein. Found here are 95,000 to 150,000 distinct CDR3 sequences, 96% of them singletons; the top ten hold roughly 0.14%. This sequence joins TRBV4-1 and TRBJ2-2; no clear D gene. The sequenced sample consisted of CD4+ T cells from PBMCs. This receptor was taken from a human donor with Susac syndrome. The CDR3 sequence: CASSHNTGELFF. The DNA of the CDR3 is TGCGCCAGCAGCCACAACACCGGGGAGCTGTTTTTT.